Given below is one TCR beta chain in context. As handled by the study authors: From reference gene primer amplification, estimates of nucleated cell counts were derived. The repertoire was sequenced with immunoSEQ multiplex PCR; TCRdb's copy has only in-frame clones and lacks some. V, J and clone size derive from that table, while D and trimming were established from the DNA sequence. The repertoire consists of 80,000 to 130,000 clones, with 80% to 95% occurring once and the leading ten covering around 5.7%. CDR3 length: 13 amino acids. V lost 3 bases and J 11 bases, leaving 17 bases between the germline ends. Germline values: CDR1 SGHNT, CDR2 YYREEE (reference sequence). These data originate in a study of blood T cell repertoires in COVID-19. Overall study: The United States, Italy and Spain supplied acute and convalescent COVID-19 samples. Sources were T cells, B-cell-depleted T cells, or PBMCs; the material itself was cDNA or gDNA.

This chain links TRBV5-4 with TRBJ1-1; possible D gene TRBD1, 6 bases. Sample: peripheral blood. This TCR derives from a man between 70 and 80 years old with acute or convalescent COVID-19. The CDR3: CASSYDRLEDAFF. CDR3 sequence (DNA): TGTGCCAGCAGCTACGACAGGCTCGAGGATGCTTTCTTT. Full variable domain (remainder filled in from reference TRBV5-4 and TRBJ1-1): ETGVTQSPTHLIKTRGQQVTLRCSSQSGHNTVSWYQQALGQGPQFIFQYYREEENGRGNFPPRFSGLQFPNYSSELNVNALELDDSALYLCASSYDRLEDAFFGQGTRLTVV.